The rows below give T cell receptor beta chains drawn from one sample of a study of T cell changes during pregnancy in multiple sclerosis. Only in-frame clones appear in the TCRdb table, and some are missing; sequencing was by immunoSEQ multiplex PCR. The table has roughly 59,000 clones, 93% seen once. The sequences come from CD8+ T cells from peripheral blood mononuclear cells, collected in the second trimester of pregnancy. Source of these receptors: a female donor with multiple sclerosis, enrolled in a pregnancy study. Each CDR3 is given with its conserved first and last residue. Fields, in order: D gene, J gene, V gene, clone size, CDR3 DNA, CDR3 protein. The D gene is left open where the match is weak. Some rows have no size entry. The others give once, few or many, or a class for an expanded clone.

D gene: TRBD2; J gene: TRBJ2-3; V gene: TRBV7-9; clone size: .; CDR3 DNA: TGTGCCAGCAGCTTCCCTAGCGGGAGGGCGGATACGCAGTATTTT; CDR3 protein: CASSFPSGRADTQYF
D gene: .; J gene: TRBJ1-1; V gene: TRBV11-2; clone size: once; CDR3 DNA: TGTGCCAGCAGCCAACAGAACTCGAACACTGAAGCTTTCTTT; CDR3 protein: CASSQQNSNTEAFF
D gene: .; J gene: TRBJ1-2; V gene: TRBV29-1; clone size: few; CDR3 DNA: TGCAGCGTACCCCCGGTGGGGGCTCACCCTAACTATGGCTACACCTTC; CDR3 protein: CSVPPVGAHPNYGYTF
D gene: .; J gene: TRBJ1-2; V gene: TRBV5-1; clone size: .; CDR3 DNA: TGCGCCAGCAGCACTCAATCTGCCTATGGCTACACCTTC; CDR3 protein: CASSTQSAYGYTF
D gene: TRBD1; J gene: TRBJ1-1; V gene: TRBV30; clone size: once; CDR3 DNA: TGTGCCTGGAGTACGACAGGGTCCACTGAAGCTTTCTTT; CDR3 protein: CAWSTTGSTEAFF
D gene: .; J gene: TRBJ1-1; V gene: TRBV28; clone size: .; CDR3 DNA: TGTGCCAGCACTCTGTATTGGGGGCCTGAAGCTTTCTTT; CDR3 protein: CASTLYWGPEAFF
D gene: TRBD2; J gene: TRBJ2-5; V gene: TRBV9; clone size: .; CDR3 DNA: TGTGCCAGCAGCTCCGGACTAGCGGGAGGGCCGGGGGAGACCCAGTACTTC; CDR3 protein: CASSSGLAGGPGETQYF
D gene: TRBD1; J gene: TRBJ1-1; V gene: TRBV19; clone size: few; CDR3 DNA: TGTGCCAGTAGTCTCTGGGACAGGGGCACTGAAGCTTTCTTT; CDR3 protein: CASSLWDRGTEAFF
D gene: .; J gene: TRBJ2-1; V gene: TRBV13; clone size: .; CDR3 DNA: TGTGCCAGCAGCTTCACTAGCCCCATGGGGAGTGAGCAGTTCTTC; CDR3 protein: CASSFTSPMGSEQFF
D gene: TRBD1; J gene: TRBJ1-1; V gene: TRBV19; clone size: .; CDR3 DNA: TGTGCCAGCGGGATCGGACAGGGACACACTGAAGCTTTCTTT; CDR3 protein: CASGIGQGHTEAFF
D gene: .; J gene: TRBJ1-3; V gene: TRBV5-1; clone size: few; CDR3 DNA: TGCGCCAGCAGCTTGGAGGGGCCGCTCTCTGGAAACACCATATATTTT; CDR3 protein: CASSLEGPLSGNTIYF
D gene: TRBD2; J gene: TRBJ2-1; V gene: TRBV5-1; clone size: .; CDR3 DNA: TGCGCCAGCAGCCCCGGGACTAGCGGAAACTACAATGAGCAGTTCTTC; CDR3 protein: CASSPGTSGNYNEQFF
D gene: .; J gene: TRBJ2-1; V gene: TRBV5-6; clone size: .; CDR3 DNA: TGTGCCAGCAGCCCGGAGACCCACTTTACCAATGAGCAGTTCTTC; CDR3 protein: CASSPETHFTNEQFF
D gene: .; J gene: TRBJ1-1; V gene: TRBV16; clone size: .; CDR3 DNA: TGTGCCAGCAGCCACAGGGTGGGGGAAGCTTTCTTT; CDR3 protein: CASSHRVGEAFF
D gene: .; J gene: TRBJ2-6; V gene: TRBV9; clone size: .; CDR3 DNA: TGTGCCAGCAGGAAAACCCAGGGAAGTGGGGCCAACGTCCTGACTTTC; CDR3 protein: CASRKTQGSGANVLTF
D gene: .; J gene: TRBJ2-1; V gene: TRBV30; clone size: .; CDR3 DNA: TGTGCCCAGCAGGGGGGAGTATCCTACAATGAGCAGTTCTTC; CDR3 protein: CAQQGGVSYNEQFF
D gene: TRBD1; J gene: TRBJ2-7; V gene: TRBV19; clone size: .; CDR3 DNA: TGTGCCAGTAGCCCCATTGGGGCAGGGGGCCACGAGCAGTACTTC; CDR3 protein: CASSPIGAGGHEQYF
D gene: TRBD1; J gene: TRBJ1-3; V gene: TRBV5-5; clone size: .; CDR3 DNA: TGTGCCAGCAGCTTGGGACTGGGACAGGACGGAAACACCATATATTTT; CDR3 protein: CASSLGLGQDGNTIYF
D gene: TRBD2; J gene: TRBJ2-1; V gene: TRBV4-1; clone size: .; CDR3 DNA: TGCGCCAGCAGCCAAGGCCCGGTCACTAGCGGCTCCTACAATGAGCAGTTCTTC; CDR3 protein: CASSQGPVTSGSYNEQFF
D gene: TRBD1; J gene: TRBJ1-5; V gene: TRBV19; clone size: .; CDR3 DNA: TGTGCCAGTAATGAGGGGGCGTGGGGCGATCAGCCCCAGCATTTT; CDR3 protein: CASNEGAWGDQPQHF
D gene: TRBD2; J gene: TRBJ2-5; V gene: TRBV7-6; clone size: .; CDR3 DNA: TGTGCCAGCAGCTTGAGGGGACTAGCGGGAGGAGGGGAGACCCAGTACTTC; CDR3 protein: CASSLRGLAGGGETQYF
D gene: TRBD1; J gene: TRBJ2-4; V gene: TRBV19; clone size: .; CDR3 DNA: TGTGCCAGTAGTATTTCCGGGACAGGGGGAAACATTCAGTACTTC; CDR3 protein: CASSISGTGGNIQYF
D gene: .; J gene: TRBJ2-6; V gene: TRBV13; clone size: .; CDR3 DNA: TGTGCCAGCAGCCCCCGGGGAGAGTTCGCTGGGGCCAACGTCCTGACTTTC; CDR3 protein: CASSPRGEFAGANVLTF
D gene: .; J gene: TRBJ2-1; V gene: TRBV21-1; clone size: .; CDR3 DNA: TGTGCCAGCAGCACCACGCGAGGATCCTCCTACAATGAGCAGTTCTTC; CDR3 protein: CASSTTRGSSYNEQFF
D gene: .; J gene: TRBJ1-1; V gene: TRBV4-1; clone size: .; CDR3 DNA: TGCGCCACTGGCCTGGGAGCGGGATCTGAAGCTTTCTTT; CDR3 protein: CATGLGAGSEAFF
D gene: .; J gene: TRBJ1-1; V gene: TRBV9; clone size: .; CDR3 DNA: TGTGCCAGCAGCGTAGTCCCCCGGGGGGGGGACACTGAAGCTTTCTTT; CDR3 protein: CASSVVPRGGDTEAFF